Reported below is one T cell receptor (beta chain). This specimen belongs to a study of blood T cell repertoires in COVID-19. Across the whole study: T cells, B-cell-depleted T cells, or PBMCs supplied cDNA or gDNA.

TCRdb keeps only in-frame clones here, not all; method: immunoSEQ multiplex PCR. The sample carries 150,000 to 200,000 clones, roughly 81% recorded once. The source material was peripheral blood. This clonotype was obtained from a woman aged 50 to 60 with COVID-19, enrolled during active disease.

The CDR3 sequence is CASSSDLSSYEQYF. The CDR3 bases are TGTGCCAGTAGTAGCGATCTGAGCTCCTACGAGCAGTACTTC. The rearrangement joins TRBV19 to TRBJ2-7; D is ambiguous. The CDR3 has 14 amino acids. Trimming pared 4 bases from V and 0 bases from J, leaving 10 bases between. The germline V gene encodes CDR1 LNHDA and CDR2 SQIVND (reference sequence). Using reference TRBV19 and TRBJ2-7 for the parts outside the CDR3, the full variable domain is DGGITQSPKYLFRKEGQNVTLSCEQNLNHDAMYWYRQDPGQGLRLIYYSQIVNDFQKGDIAEGYSVSREKKESFPLTVTSAQKNPTAFYLCASSSDLSSYEQYFGPGTRLTVT.